This is a list of T cell receptor beta chains from one sample in a study of T-cell memory formation after mild COVID-19. TCRdb reprocessed the 5' RACE reads with MiXCR, giving one entry per CDR3 protein. The sample includes tens of thousands of distinct CDR3 sequences, over 6.5% seen only once; the top ten take less than 0.95%. The sample consisted of PBMCs or a T cell subset sorted from them (not recorded which). These receptors were taken from an adult who had mild COVID-19 (a few samples of this study predate the infection). Cell type and time point are not known. The CDR3 runs from the conserved cysteine through the conserved F or W. The order of the fields is J gene, V gene, CDR3 protein.

TRBJ2-1 TRBV30 CAWSAQGNEQFF
TRBJ2-1 TRBV9 CASSRGGRTNNEQFF
TRBJ2-5 TRBV9 CASSTGGDQETQYF
TRBJ2-7 TRBV18 CASSPNVGRSYEQYF
TRBJ1-2 TRBV19 CASSSSGTGGYGYTF
TRBJ2-5 TRBV5-6 CASSLGQQETQYF
TRBJ1-4 TRBV7-9 CASSKGQSNEKLFF
TRBJ2-2 TRBV24-1 CATSDWTANTGELFF
TRBJ1-2 TRBV20-1 CSARDQQGGGGYTF
TRBJ2-7 TRBV6-5 CASSPLGGPYEQYF
TRBJ1-2 TRBV2 CASSEGDSGLYGYTF
TRBJ2-3 TRBV30 CAWMAGSSRDTQYF
TRBJ2-2 TRBV6-6 CASSWGQNTGELFF
TRBJ1-1 TRBV5-1 CASGRQMNTEAFF
TRBJ2-1 TRBV7-8 CASSFGTLYNEQFF
TRBJ1-1 TRBV7-3 CASADTGEVGTEAFF
TRBJ2-5 TRBV3-1 CASSQPGLAGRKTQYF